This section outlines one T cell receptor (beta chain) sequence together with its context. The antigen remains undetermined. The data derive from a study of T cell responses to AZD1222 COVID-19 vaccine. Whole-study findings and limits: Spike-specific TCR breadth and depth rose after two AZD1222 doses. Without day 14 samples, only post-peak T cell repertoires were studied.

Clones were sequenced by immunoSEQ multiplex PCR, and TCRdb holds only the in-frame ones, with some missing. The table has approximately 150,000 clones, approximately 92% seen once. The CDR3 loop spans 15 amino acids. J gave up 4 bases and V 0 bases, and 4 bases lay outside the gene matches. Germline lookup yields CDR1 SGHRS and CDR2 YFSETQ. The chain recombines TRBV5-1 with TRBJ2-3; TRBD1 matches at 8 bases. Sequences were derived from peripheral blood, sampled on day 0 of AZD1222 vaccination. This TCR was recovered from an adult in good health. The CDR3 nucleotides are TGCGCCAGCAGCTTGGCCCCCAGGGGGCCAGATACGCAGTATTTT. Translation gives CASSLAPRGPDTQYF.